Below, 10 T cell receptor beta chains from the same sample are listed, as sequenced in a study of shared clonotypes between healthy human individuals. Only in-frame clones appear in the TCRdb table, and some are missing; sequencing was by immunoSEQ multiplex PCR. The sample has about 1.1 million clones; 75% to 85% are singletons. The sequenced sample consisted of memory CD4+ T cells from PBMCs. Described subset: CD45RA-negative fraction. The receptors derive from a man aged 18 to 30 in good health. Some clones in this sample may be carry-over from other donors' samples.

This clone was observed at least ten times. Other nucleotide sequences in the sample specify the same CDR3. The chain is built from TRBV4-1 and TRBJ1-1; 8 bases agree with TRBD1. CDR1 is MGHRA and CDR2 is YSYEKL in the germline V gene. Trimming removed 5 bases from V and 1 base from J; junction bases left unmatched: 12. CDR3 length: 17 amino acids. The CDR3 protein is CASSSRPARGPNTEAFF. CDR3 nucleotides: TGCGCCAGCAGCTCCCGCCCCGCCAGGGGGCCGAACACTGAAGCTTTCTTT.

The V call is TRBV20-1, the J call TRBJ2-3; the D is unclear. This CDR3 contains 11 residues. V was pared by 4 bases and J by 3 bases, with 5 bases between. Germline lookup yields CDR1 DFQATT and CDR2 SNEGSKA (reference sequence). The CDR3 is CSAIRTDTQYF. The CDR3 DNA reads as TGCAGTGCTATAAGGACAGATACGCAGTATTTT.

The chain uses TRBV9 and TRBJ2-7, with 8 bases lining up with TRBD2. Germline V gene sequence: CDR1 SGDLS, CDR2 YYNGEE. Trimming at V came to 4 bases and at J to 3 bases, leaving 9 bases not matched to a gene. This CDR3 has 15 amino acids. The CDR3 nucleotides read TGTGCCAGCAGCCGGGAGGGGACAACTATCTACGAGCAGTACTTC. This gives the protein CASSREGTTIYEQYF. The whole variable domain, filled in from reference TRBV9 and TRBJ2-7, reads DSGVTQTPKHLITATGQRVTLRCSPRSGDLSVYWYQQSLDQGLQFLIQYYNGEERAKGNILERFSAQQFPDLHSELNLSSLELGDSALYFCASSREGTTIYEQYFGPGTRLTVT.

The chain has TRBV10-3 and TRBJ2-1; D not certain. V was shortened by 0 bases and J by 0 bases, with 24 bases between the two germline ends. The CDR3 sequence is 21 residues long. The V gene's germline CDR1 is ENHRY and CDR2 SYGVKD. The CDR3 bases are TGTGCCATCAGTGAGTCGAGTTCTGTACGCGGATACCAAAGCTCCTACAATGAGCAGTTCTTC. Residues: CAISESSSVRGYQSSYNEQFF.

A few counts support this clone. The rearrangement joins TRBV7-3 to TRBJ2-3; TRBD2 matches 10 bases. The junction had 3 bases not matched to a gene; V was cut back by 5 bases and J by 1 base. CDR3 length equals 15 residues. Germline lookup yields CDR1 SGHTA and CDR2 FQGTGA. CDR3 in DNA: TGTGCCAGCAGCAGGACTAGCGGCCGCACAGATACGCAGTATTTT. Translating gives CASSRTSGRTDTQYF.

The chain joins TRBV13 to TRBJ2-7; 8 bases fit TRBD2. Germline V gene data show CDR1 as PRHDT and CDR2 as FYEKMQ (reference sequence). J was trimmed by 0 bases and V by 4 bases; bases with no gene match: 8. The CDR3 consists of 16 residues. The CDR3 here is CASSSRATSVSYEQYF. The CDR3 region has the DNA TGTGCCAGCAGCTCTCGGGCGACTAGCGTCTCCTACGAGCAGTACTTC.

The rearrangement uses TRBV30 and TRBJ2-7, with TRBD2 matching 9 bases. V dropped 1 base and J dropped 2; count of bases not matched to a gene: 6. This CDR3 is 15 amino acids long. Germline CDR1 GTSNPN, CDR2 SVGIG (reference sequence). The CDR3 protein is CAWSAGLAGTYEQYF. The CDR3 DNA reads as TGTGCCTGGAGTGCCGGGCTAGCGGGGACCTACGAGCAGTACTTC.

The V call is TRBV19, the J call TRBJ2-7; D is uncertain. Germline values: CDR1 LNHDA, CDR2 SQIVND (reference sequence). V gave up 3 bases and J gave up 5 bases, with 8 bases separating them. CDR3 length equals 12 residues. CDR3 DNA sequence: TGTGCCAGTAGTATCCCAGACCACGAGCAGTACTTC. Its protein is CASSIPDHEQYF.

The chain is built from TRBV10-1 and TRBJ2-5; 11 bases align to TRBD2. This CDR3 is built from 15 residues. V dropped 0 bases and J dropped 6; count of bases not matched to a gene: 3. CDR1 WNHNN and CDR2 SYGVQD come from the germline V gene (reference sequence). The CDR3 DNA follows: TGCGCCAGCAGTGAGTCGGTAGCGGGAGGGAAGACCCAGTACTTC. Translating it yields CASSESVAGGKTQYF.

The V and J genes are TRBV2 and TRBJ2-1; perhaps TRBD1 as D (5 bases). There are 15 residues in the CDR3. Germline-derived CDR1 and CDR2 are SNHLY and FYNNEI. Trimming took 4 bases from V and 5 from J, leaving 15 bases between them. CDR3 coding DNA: TGTGCCAGCAGTGCTCGCCGGACAACCGACAATGAGCAGTTCTTC. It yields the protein CASSARRTTDNEQFF.